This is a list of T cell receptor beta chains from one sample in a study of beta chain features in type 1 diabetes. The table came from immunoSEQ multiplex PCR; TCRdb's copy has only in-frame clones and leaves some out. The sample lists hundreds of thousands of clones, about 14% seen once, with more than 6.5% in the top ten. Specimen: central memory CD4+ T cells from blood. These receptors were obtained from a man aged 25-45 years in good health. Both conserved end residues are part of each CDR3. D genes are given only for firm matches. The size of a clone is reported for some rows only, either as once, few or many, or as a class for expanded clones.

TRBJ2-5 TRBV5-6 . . CASSLRRGTETQYF TGTGCCAGCAGCTTGCGTCGGGGTACAGAGACCCAGTACTTC
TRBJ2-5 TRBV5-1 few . CASSHEETQYF TGCGCCAGCAGCCATGAAGAGACCCAGTACTTC
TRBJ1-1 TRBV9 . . CASSVQAVGTEAFF TGTGCCAGCAGCGTACAGGCAGTGGGCACTGAAGCTTTCTTT
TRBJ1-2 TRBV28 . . CASSLHQNYGYTF TGTGCCAGCAGTTTACACCAGAACTATGGCTACACCTTC
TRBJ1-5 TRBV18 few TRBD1 CASSQGQGKYNQPQHF TGTGCCAGCTCACAGGGACAGGGAAAATACAATCAGCCCCAGCATTTT
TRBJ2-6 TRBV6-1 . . CASREQISGANVLTF TGTGCCAGCAGGGAACAGATCTCTGGGGCCAACGTCCTGACTTTC
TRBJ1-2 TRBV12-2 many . CASRLVDRDTTNYGYTF TGTGCAAGTCGCTTAGTCGACAGGGACACAACTAACTATGGCTACACCTTC
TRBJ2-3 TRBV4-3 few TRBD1 CASSQDRVGQGIGDTQYF TGCGCCAGCAGCCAAGATCGCGTGGGACAGGGGATAGGAGATACGCAGTATTTT
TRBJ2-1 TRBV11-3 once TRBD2 CASSRGGAGVSYNEQFF TGTGCCAGCAGCCGGGGCGGCGCGGGAGTTTCCTACAATGAGCAGTTCTTC
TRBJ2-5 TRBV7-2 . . CASSLGVARETQYF TGTGCCAGCAGCTTAGGGGTAGCCCGAGAGACCCAGTACTTC
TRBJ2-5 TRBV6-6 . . CASSTDSQETQYF TGTGCCAGCAGCACGGACAGTCAAGAGACCCAGTACTTC
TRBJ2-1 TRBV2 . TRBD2 CASSPGTSGSPEQFF TGTGCCAGCAGTCCTGGGACTAGCGGGAGCCCTGAGCAGTTCTTC
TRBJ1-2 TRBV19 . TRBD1 CASTPTGTAYGYTF TGTGCCAGTACCCCAACCGGGACAGCCTATGGCTACACCTTC
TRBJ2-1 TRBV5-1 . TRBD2 CASSRTSGGYDEQFF TGCGCCAGCAGCCGTACTAGCGGGGGTTACGATGAGCAGTTCTTC
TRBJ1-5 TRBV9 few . CASSVGGGLQPQHF TGTGCCAGCAGCGTAGGAGGAGGTCTTCAGCCCCAGCATTTT
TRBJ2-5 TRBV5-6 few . CASTPSPSGRRGQETQYF TGTGCCAGCACCCCATCTCCGAGTGGGCGGAGAGGGCAAGAGACCCAGTACTTC
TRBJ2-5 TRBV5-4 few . CASSIRGGQETQYF TGTGCCAGCAGCATTAGGGGGGGTCAAGAGACCCAGTACTTC
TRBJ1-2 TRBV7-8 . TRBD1 CASSLVTGGLNYGYTF TGTGCCAGCAGCTTAGTGACAGGGGGTCTTAACTATGGCTACACCTTC
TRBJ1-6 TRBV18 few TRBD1 CASSPFGQANNSPLHF TGTGCCAGCTCACCATTTGGACAGGCGAATAATTCACCCCTCCACTTT
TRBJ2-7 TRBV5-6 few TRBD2 CASSFSGGGASLYF TGTGCCAGCAGCTTCAGCGGCGGGGGGGCGTCTCTGTACTTC
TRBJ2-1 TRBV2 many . CASSEAGREQFF TGTGCCAGCAGTGAAGCTGGGCGTGAGCAGTTCTTC
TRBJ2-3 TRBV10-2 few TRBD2 CAIGLAGTDTQYF TGCGCCATCGGACTAGCGGGAACAGATACGCAGTATTTT
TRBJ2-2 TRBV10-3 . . CATYNSIRKTGELFF TGTGCCACATACAATTCCATCCGTAAGACCGGGGAGCTGTTTTTT
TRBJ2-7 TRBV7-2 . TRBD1 CATRRDRAVPEQYF TGTGCCACGAGGCGGGACAGGGCCGTTCCCGAGCAGTACTTC
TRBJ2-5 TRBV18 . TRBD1 CASSRTGTQETQYF TGTGCCAGCTCTCGGACAGGGACCCAAGAGACCCAGTACTTC
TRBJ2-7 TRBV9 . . CASSPGGGSLSYEQYF TGTGCCAGCAGCCCAGGGGGGGGTAGCTTATCCTACGAGCAGTACTTC
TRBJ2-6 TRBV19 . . CASSEALGSSGANVLTF TGTGCCAGTAGTGAAGCCTTAGGGAGCTCTGGGGCCAACGTCCTGACTTTC
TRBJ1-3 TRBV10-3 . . CAISRGASGNTIYF TGTGCCATCTCACGGGGGGCCTCTGGAAACACCATATATTTT
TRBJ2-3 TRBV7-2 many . CASRYTDTQYF TGTGCCAGCAGATACACAGATACGCAGTATTTT
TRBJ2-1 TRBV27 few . CASFGSDNEQFF TGTGCCAGCTTCGGGTCAGACAATGAGCAGTTCTTC
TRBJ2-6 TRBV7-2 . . CAITPKISGANVLTF TGTGCCATTACGCCAAAGATCTCTGGGGCCAACGTCCTGACTTTC
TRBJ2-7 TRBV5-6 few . CASSLWAGITYEQYF TGTGCCAGCAGCTTGTGGGCAGGAATAACCTACGAGCAGTACTTC
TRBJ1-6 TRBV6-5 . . CASSYTPGSGSPLHF TGTGCCAGCAGTTACACCCCGGGGTCTGGTTCACCCCTCCACTTT
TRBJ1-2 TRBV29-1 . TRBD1 CSVEGGEGTGVSGHGYTF TGCAGCGTTGAAGGCGGCGAGGGGACAGGGGTTTCGGGCCATGGCTACACCTTC
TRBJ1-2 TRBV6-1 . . CASTLTTYGYTF TGTGCCAGTACTCTAACGACTTATGGCTACACCTTC
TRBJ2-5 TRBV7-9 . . CASSRDLTQYF TGTGCCAGCAGCCGCGACCTGACCCAGTACTTC
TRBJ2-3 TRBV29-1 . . CSAGEGGSDTQYF TGCAGCGCCGGCGAAGGGGGTAGTGATACGCAGTATTTT
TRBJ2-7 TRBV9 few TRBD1 CASSPRQGGYEQYF TGTGCCAGCAGCCCCCGACAGGGGGGCTACGAGCAGTACTTC
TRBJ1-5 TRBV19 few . CASSTGTGTWGQPQHF TGTGCCAGTAGTACAGGAACAGGGACTTGGGGTCAGCCCCAGCATTTT
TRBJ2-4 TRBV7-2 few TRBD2 CASSGLGNIQYF TGTGCCAGCAGCGGACTAGGGAACATTCAGTACTTC
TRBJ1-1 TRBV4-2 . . CASSQDRRDTEAFF TGTGCCAGCAGCCAAGATAGGCGGGACACTGAAGCTTTCTTT
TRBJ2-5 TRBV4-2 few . CASSLSLRGETQYF TGTGCCAGCAGCTTGAGTCTCCGGGGAGAGACCCAGTACTTC
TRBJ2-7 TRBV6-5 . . CATSSPVEQYF TGTGCCACTTCCTCCCCGGTCGAGCAGTACTTC
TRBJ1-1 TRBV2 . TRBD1 CASSRQGRNTEAFF TGTGCCAGCAGTCGACAGGGGAGGAACACTGAAGCTTTCTTT
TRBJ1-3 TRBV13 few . CASRTSQGLPGNTIYF TGTGCCAGCAGAACCAGTCAGGGGCTGCCTGGAAACACCATATATTTT
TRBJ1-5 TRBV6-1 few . CASQKGSNQPQHF TGTGCCAGCCAGAAGGGAAGCAATCAGCCCCAGCATTTT
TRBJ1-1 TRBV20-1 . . CSGRADTEAFF TGCAGTGGGAGGGCGGACACTGAAGCTTTCTTT
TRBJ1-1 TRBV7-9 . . CASSLAPRRTEAFF TGTGCCAGCAGCTTAGCGCCCCGGCGCACTGAAGCTTTCTTT
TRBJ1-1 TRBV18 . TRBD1 CASSPWDRGRAEAFF TGTGCCAGCTCACCTTGGGACAGGGGGAGGGCTGAAGCTTTCTTT
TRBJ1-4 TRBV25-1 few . CASSDTWKDEKLFF TGTGCCAGCAGTGATACGTGGAAGGATGAAAAACTGTTTTTT
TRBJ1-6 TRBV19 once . CASSQGPNSPLHF TGTGCCAGTAGCCAGGGACCTAATTCACCCCTCCACTTT
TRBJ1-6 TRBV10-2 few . CASGEGRRSPLHF TGCGCCAGCGGGGAGGGACGCCGTTCACCCCTCCACTTT
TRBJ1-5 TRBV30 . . CAWSVMSGQPQHF TGTGCCTGGAGTGTAATGAGTGGCCAGCCCCAGCATTTT
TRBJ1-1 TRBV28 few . CASSLTFDTEAFF TGTGCCAGCAGTTTAACGTTCGACACTGAAGCTTTCTTT
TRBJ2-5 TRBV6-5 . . CASSYRIQETQYF TGTGCCAGCAGTTACAGGATTCAAGAGACCCAGTACTTC
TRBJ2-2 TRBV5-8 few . CASSQWAVNTGELFF TGTGCCAGCAGCCAATGGGCAGTTAACACCGGGGAGCTGTTTTTT
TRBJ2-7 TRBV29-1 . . CSVSVRSREQYF TGCAGCGTTTCTGTCAGGTCCCGCGAGCAGTACTTC
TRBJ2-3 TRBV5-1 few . CASSLAGREADTQYF TGCGCCAGCAGCTTGGCGGGGAGAGAGGCAGATACGCAGTATTTT
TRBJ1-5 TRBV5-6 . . CASSFGQSNQPQHF TGTGCCAGCAGCTTTGGACAGAGCAATCAGCCCCAGCATTTT